A single sample gave rise to the 10 T cell receptor beta chains below, sequenced in a study of naive and memory T cell subsets. Findings and limits, study-wide: Naive repertoires, especially CD8, held a few larger clonotypes, possibly memory cells re-expressing CD45RA.

What these receptors recognize is not known. An equimolar mix of two oligonucleotides served as the beta constant-region primer for TRBC1 and TRBC2. Nested alpha and beta constant-region primers with the SP2 primer drove four PCR rounds on ligated cDNA. TCRdb called the UMI-ligation and nested PCR reads again in MiXCR, with one record for every CDR3 protein. The table shows under 150,000 distinct CDR3 sequences, with about 20% occurring only once. The specimen was naive CD8+ T cells from blood. All receptors derive from a human donor in good health.

This clonotype has at least ten counts. The chain links TRBV21-1 to TRBJ2-4; the table calls TRBD1, which could not be checked here. TRBV21-1 is labeled a pseudogene. This CDR3 spans 19 amino acids. The CDR3 here is CASSKTWTGDEIAKNIQYF. As DNA, the CDR3 is TGTGCCAGCAGCAAGACATGGACAGGGGACGAGATTGCCAAAAACATTCAGTACTTC.

V is TRBV28 and J is TRBJ2-5; no reliable D call. This CDR3 has 17 amino acids. Germline loops: CDR1 MDHEN, CDR2 SYDVKM. V was pared by 3 bases and J by 1 base, with 18 bases between. In DNA, the CDR3 is TGTGCCAGCAGTTTCCTCACGAAGGTGAAGGGCCAAGAGACCCAGTACTTC. Translating gives CASSFLTKVKGQETQYF.

V gene TRBV3-1 combines with J gene TRBJ2-2, with 7 bases that match TRBD2. CDR3 size: 15 residues. J was trimmed by 3 bases and V by 5 bases; bases with no gene match: 6. Germline CDR1 is LGHDT and CDR2 is YNNKEL (reference sequence). The chain's CDR3 is CASSAGLGDTGELFF. The CDR3 bases are TGTGCCAGCAGCGCCGGACTAGGGGACACCGGGGAGCTGTTTTTT.

The chain's CDR3 is CASSITRERIRYNEQFF. The CDR3 nucleotides read TGTGCCAGTAGTATCACGAGGGAGAGGATACGATACAATGAGCAGTTCTTC. V gene TRBV19 combines with J gene TRBJ2-1, with a tentative D call TRBD2 (5 bases). The V and J ends lost 3 bases and 4 bases respectively, with 19 bases between them. The CDR3 covers 17 residues. Germline assignment: CDR1 LNHDA and CDR2 SQIVND (reference sequence).

This clonotype was recorded a few times. The V and J genes are TRBV28 and TRBJ2-2, with a weak D call TRBD1 (6 bases). CDR1 and CDR2 (germline): MDHEN, SYDVKM. V was clipped by 1 base and J by 3 bases, with 12 bases between them. The CDR3 spans 16 residues. CDR3 nucleotides: TGTGCCAGCAGTTTATTCCCAGGGGCCGACACCGGGGAGCTGTTTTTT. Its translation: CASSLFPGADTGELFF.

The chain combines TRBV28 with TRBJ2-7; D may be TRBD2 (6 bases). The CDR3 has 15 amino acids. Trimming left V 6 bases short and J 2 bases short, with 17 bases between. Germline CDR1 MDHEN, CDR2 SYDVKM. Written as DNA, the CDR3 is TGTGCCAGCAGCCCCTGGGGGGAGCTCGCCTACGAGCAGTACTTC. It encodes CASSPWGELAYEQYF.

The chain is built from TRBV27 and TRBJ1-2; D not resolved. The V gene's germline CDR1 is MNHEY and CDR2 SMNVEV (reference sequence). The V gene lost 1 base and the J gene lost 7 bases, with 10 bases spanning the gap. The CDR3 covers 13 residues. Here the CDR3 DNA reads TGTGCCAGCAGTTTATTATCTGGGTCTGGCTACACCTTC. Its protein is CASSLLSGSGYTF.

The chain combines TRBV6-5 with TRBJ2-3; TRBD2 might be the D (5 bases). V lost 8 bases, J lost 3 bases, and 15 bases lay in between. The CDR3 spans 14 residues. Germline CDR1 and CDR2: MNHEY and SVGAGI. The CDR3 sequence is CASGLLEGTDTQYF. CDR3 coding DNA: TGTGCCAGCGGCTTATTAGAGGGAACAGATACGCAGTATTTT.

The chain combines TRBV19 with TRBJ2-7; 9 positions agree with TRBD1. In germline, CDR1 is LNHDA, CDR2 SQIVND (reference sequence). The CDR3 is made up of 14 amino acids. J lost 3 bases, V lost 5 bases, and 5 bases had no gene match. The CDR3 is CASSPGGQGYEQYF. CDR3 DNA: TGTGCCAGTAGTCCGGGGGGACAGGGCTACGAGCAGTACTTC.

The CDR3 reads CSARLAGGDHEQYF. CDR3 bases: TGCAGTGCTAGACTAGCGGGAGGAGACCACGAGCAGTACTTC. This chain connects TRBV20-1 to TRBJ2-7, with 11 positions matching TRBD2. This CDR3 spans 14 amino acids. Trimming cost V 2 bases and J 5 bases; bases outside gene matches: 5. The germline gives CDR1 DFQATT, CDR2 SNEGSKA (reference sequence).